The rows below give T cell receptor beta chains drawn from one sample of a study of T cell changes during pregnancy in multiple sclerosis. This table comes from immunoSEQ multiplex PCR, and its TCRdb copy is limited to in-frame clones, with some not included. The table shows 75,000 to 80,000 clones, with 93% occurring only once. Sequencing used peripheral blood, obtained in the second trimester of pregnancy. All receptors come from a female donor in good health, enrolled as a control in a pregnancy study. Both conserved end residues are part of each CDR3. Each record gives: V gene, clone size, J gene, D gene, CDR3 protein, CDR3 DNA. D genes are given only for firm matches. A clone size is listed for some rows: how often the clone was seen (once, few, many), or a class if it is expanded.

TRBV6-6,.,TRBJ1-1,.,CASSPIQGNRGTEAFF,TGTGCCAGCAGCCCGATACAGGGAAATCGGGGCACTGAAGCTTTCTTT
TRBV19,once,TRBJ1-5,TRBD1,CASSPLSGTGTVNQPQHF,TGTGCCAGTAGTCCGCTCTCCGGGACAGGGACTGTAAATCAGCCCCAGCATTTT
TRBV2,.,TRBJ1-5,.,CASSVRTGSQPQHF,TGTGCCAGCAGTGTGAGAACAGGAAGTCAGCCCCAGCATTTT
TRBV29-1,.,TRBJ1-1,TRBD1,CSVGDRGNTEAFF,TGCAGCGTAGGGGACAGGGGAAACACTGAAGCTTTCTTT
TRBV9,.,TRBJ1-2,TRBD1,CASSPRQGDGYTF,TGTGCCAGCAGCCCAAGACAGGGAGATGGCTACACCTTC
TRBV27,once,TRBJ2-7,TRBD1,CASSPDRARGFYEQYF,TGTGCCAGCAGTCCGGACAGGGCTCGAGGGTTCTACGAGCAGTACTTC
TRBV7-8,.,TRBJ1-2,TRBD1,CASSLGQGNGYTF,TGTGCCAGCAGCTTAGGACAGGGAAATGGCTACACCTTC
TRBV7-9,.,TRBJ1-2,TRBD1,CASRAGTEVSGYTF,TGTGCCAGCAGGGCCGGGACAGAAGTATCCGGCTACACCTTC
TRBV5-4,.,TRBJ1-1,.,CASSRNSYSMNTEAFF,TGTGCCAGCAGCCGGAACAGTTACTCGATGAACACTGAAGCTTTCTTT
TRBV15,.,TRBJ2-7,TRBD1,CATSRDRGQSYEQYF,TGTGCCACCAGCAGAGACAGGGGGCAGTCCTACGAGCAGTACTTC
TRBV19,.,TRBJ1-5,.,CASSTPRSGGNQPQHF,TGTGCCAGTAGTACCCCCCGGTCGGGGGGCAATCAGCCCCAGCATTTT
TRBV7-9,.,TRBJ1-3,.,CASSLDSPDSGNTIYF,TGTGCCAGCAGCTTAGATAGCCCGGACTCTGGAAACACCATATATTTT
TRBV9,.,TRBJ1-6,TRBD1,CASSDRPGTATYNSPLHF,TGTGCCAGCAGCGACAGACCAGGGACAGCGACCTATAATTCACCCCTCCACTTT
TRBV5-1,.,TRBJ2-5,.,CASSQGQGGETQYF,TGCGCCAGCAGCCAAGGACAGGGAGGGGAGACCCAGTACTTC
TRBV9,.,TRBJ2-1,.,CASSDNGGIYEQFF,TGTGCCAGCAGTGACAATGGGGGCATCTATGAGCAGTTCTTC
TRBV2,.,TRBJ1-2,.,CASSAAANYGYTF,TGTGCCAGCAGTGCGGCGGCAAACTATGGCTACACCTTC
TRBV14,.,TRBJ2-7,.,CASSQQQGYEQYF,TGTGCCAGCAGCCAGCAGCAGGGGTACGAGCAGTACTTC
TRBV16,once,TRBJ2-1,.,CASSQLPGTAEQFF,TGTGCCAGCAGCCAGCTACCCGGGACTGCCGAGCAGTTCTTC
TRBV13,.,TRBJ2-3,TRBD2,CASSTLADTQYF,TGTGCCAGCAGCACACTAGCGGATACGCAGTATTTT
TRBV11-2,.,TRBJ2-3,TRBD2,CASSQRGGGTDTQYF,TGTGCCAGCAGCCAGCGGGGGGGTGGCACAGATACGCAGTATTTT
TRBV5-1,.,TRBJ2-7,TRBD1,CASSRTGGHEQYF,TGCGCCAGCAGCAGAACAGGGGGCCACGAGCAGTACTTC
TRBV5-6,.,TRBJ1-1,TRBD1,CAQGAGGTEAFF,TGTGCCCAGGGGGCAGGCGGCACTGAAGCTTTCTTT
TRBV15,.,TRBJ1-2,TRBD1,CATSTDRGRDYGYTF,TGTGCCACCAGCACCGACAGGGGGCGCGACTATGGCTACACCTTC
TRBV7-9,.,TRBJ1-2,.,CASSSYRLANYGYTF,TGTGCCAGCAGCTCCTATCGCTTAGCTAACTATGGCTACACCTTC
TRBV7-2,.,TRBJ2-3,TRBD2,CASSLAGGGAIDTQYF,TGTGCCAGCAGCTTAGCTGGCGGGGGGGCCATAGATACGCAGTATTTT
TRBV6-1,.,TRBJ1-3,.,CASAELSGNTIYF,TGTGCCAGTGCGGAGCTCTCTGGAAACACCATATATTTT
TRBV28,.,TRBJ2-5,.,CASSRTKETQYF,TGTGCCAGCAGCCGCACAAAAGAGACCCAGTACTTC
TRBV19,.,TRBJ1-2,.,CASSISGAEYGYTF,TGTGCCAGTAGTATTTCAGGGGCGGAATATGGCTACACCTTC
TRBV7-9,once,TRBJ1-5,.,CASSPVAYREDQPQHF,TGTGCCAGCAGCCCCGTCGCCTACAGGGAAGATCAGCCCCAGCATTTT
TRBV9,.,TRBJ2-5,TRBD2,CASSVGTSGDLGETQYF,TGTGCCAGCAGCGTAGGGACTAGCGGGGACCTTGGGGAGACCCAGTACTTC
TRBV27,few,TRBJ1-1,.,CASLSVNTEAFF,TGTGCCTCCCTATCTGTCAACACTGAAGCTTTCTTT
TRBV30,few,TRBJ1-6,.,CAWSVGVPNSPLHF,TGTGCCTGGAGTGTAGGAGTCCCTAATTCACCCCTCCACTTT
TRBV7-2,once,TRBJ2-7,.,CASSFGGASRYEQYF,TGTGCCAGCAGCTTTGGGGGGGCAAGCAGGTACGAGCAGTACTTC
TRBV5-1,.,TRBJ2-3,TRBD2,CASSLGLAGAAISTDTQYF,TGCGCCAGCAGCTTGGGGCTAGCGGGGGCCGCAATAAGCACAGATACGCAGTATTTT
TRBV6-4,.,TRBJ2-2,TRBD1,CASSDGQGAGELFF,TGTGCCAGCAGTGATGGCCAGGGGGCCGGGGAGCTGTTTTTT
TRBV13,.,TRBJ2-5,TRBD2,CASSLRLAGGGYQETQYF,TGTGCCAGCAGCTTAAGGCTAGCGGGGGGCGGGTACCAAGAGACCCAGTACTTC
TRBV18,.,TRBJ2-2,.,CASSPPRGTGELFF,TGTGCCAGCTCACCACCAAGGGGTACCGGGGAGCTGTTTTTT
TRBV19,once,TRBJ1-1,.,CASSIQQTNTEAFF,TGTGCCAGTAGTATCCAACAAACGAACACTGAAGCTTTCTTT
TRBV25-1,.,TRBJ1-2,.,CASSPGGYGYTF,TGTGCCAGCAGTCCGGGAGGCTATGGCTACACCTTC
TRBV5-4,.,TRBJ1-2,TRBD1,CASSSQGQGGYGYTF,TGTGCCAGCAGCTCACAGGGACAGGGGGGATATGGCTACACCTTC
TRBV14,.,TRBJ1-1,.,CASSPRGGILTEAFF,TGTGCCAGCAGCCCCCGGGGAGGGATCCTTACTGAAGCTTTCTTT
TRBV4-3,.,TRBJ2-5,TRBD1,CASSQDTGGHQTQYF,TGCGCCAGCAGCCAAGATACAGGGGGCCACCAGACCCAGTACTTC
TRBV25-1,.,TRBJ1-3,.,CASSDPGVSGNTIYF,TGTGCCAGCAGTGACCCAGGGGTTTCTGGAAACACCATATATTTT
TRBV4-3,.,TRBJ1-2,.,CASSKMDSRGTPYGYTF,TGCGCCAGCAGCAAGATGGACAGCCGAGGAACACCGTATGGCTACACCTTC
TRBV6-1,.,TRBJ1-6,.,CASSEDRAGNSPLHF,TGTGCCAGCAGTGAAGATCGCGCGGGAAATTCACCCCTCCACTTT
TRBV4-3,.,TRBJ2-7,.,CASSPTGRGEQYF,TGCGCCAGCAGCCCGACAGGTAGAGGCGAGCAGTACTTC
TRBV2,once,TRBJ2-1,TRBD2,CASSVLAGYNEQFF,TGTGCCAGCAGTGTACTAGCGGGCTACAATGAGCAGTTCTTC
TRBV4-3,.,TRBJ2-2,TRBD1,CASSQVFSGTVRGGELFF,TGCGCCAGCAGCCAAGTCTTCTCAGGGACAGTAAGGGGCGGGGAGCTGTTTTTT
TRBV18,once,TRBJ2-1,.,CASSPLISEGNEQFF,TGTGCCAGCTCACCTCTCATCTCGGAGGGCAATGAGCAGTTCTTC
TRBV7-9,.,TRBJ1-2,.,CASSLEPGDHGYTF,TGTGCCAGCAGCTTAGAACCAGGTGACCATGGCTACACCTTC